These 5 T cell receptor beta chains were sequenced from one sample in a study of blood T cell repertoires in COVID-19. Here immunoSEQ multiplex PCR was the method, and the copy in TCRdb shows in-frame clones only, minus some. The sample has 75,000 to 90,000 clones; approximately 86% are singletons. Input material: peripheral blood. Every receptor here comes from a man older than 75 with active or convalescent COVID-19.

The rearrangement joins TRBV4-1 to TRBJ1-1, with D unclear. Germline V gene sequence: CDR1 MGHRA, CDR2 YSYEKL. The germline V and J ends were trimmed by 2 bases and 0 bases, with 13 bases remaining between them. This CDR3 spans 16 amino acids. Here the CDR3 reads CASSQTGRGMNTEAFF. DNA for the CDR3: TGCGCCAGCAGCCAAACGGGGAGAGGGATGAACACTGAAGCTTTCTTT.

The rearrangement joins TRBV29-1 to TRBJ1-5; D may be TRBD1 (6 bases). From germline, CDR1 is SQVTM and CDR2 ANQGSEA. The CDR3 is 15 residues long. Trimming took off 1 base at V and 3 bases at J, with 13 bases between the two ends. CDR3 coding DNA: TGCAGCGTTGAAGGTGGGGGCCACGTCAATCAGCCCCAGCATTTT. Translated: CSVEGGGHVNQPQHF.

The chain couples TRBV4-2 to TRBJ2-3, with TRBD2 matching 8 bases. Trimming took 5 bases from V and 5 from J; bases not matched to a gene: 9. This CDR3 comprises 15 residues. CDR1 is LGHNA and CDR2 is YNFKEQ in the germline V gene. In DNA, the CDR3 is TGTGCCAGCAGCGAGCGGGACGGGGGGGGAGATACGCAGTATTTT. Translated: CASSERDGGGDTQYF.

CDR3 DNA: TGTGCCAGCAGCTTGGCGGGACAGGATAATTCACCCCTCCACTTT. This codes for CASSLAGQDNSPLHF. The chain joins TRBV5-4 to TRBJ1-6; TRBD1 matches at 8 bases. V lost 0 bases, J lost 5 bases, and 1 base stayed unmatched. CDR1 is SGHNT and CDR2 is YYREEE in the germline V gene (reference sequence). This CDR3 is 15 amino acids long.

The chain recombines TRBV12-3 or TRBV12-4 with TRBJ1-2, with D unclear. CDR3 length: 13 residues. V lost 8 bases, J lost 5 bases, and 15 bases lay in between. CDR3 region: CASGNHGRYGYTF. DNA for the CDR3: TGTGCCAGCGGAAACCATGGGAGGTATGGCTACACCTTC.